One sample yielded the 9 T cell receptor beta chains listed below, sequenced in a study of early stage breast cancer tumors. Profiling relied on immunoSEQ multiplex PCR, and the TCRdb table lists in-frame clones only, not all of them. Of about 72,000 clones detected, roughly 84% appear once; the ten largest clones hold roughly 3.2%. The material sequenced was blood. These receptors were obtained from a person aged 55 to 69 with breast cancer.

J is TRBJ1-5 and V is TRBV2, with 7 bases lining up with TRBD1. In germline, CDR1 is SNHLY, CDR2 FYNNEI. This CDR3 is built from 15 residues. The trim removed 1 base at V and 2 bases at J, leaving 2 bases unmatched. The CDR3 is CASSEDGQGNQPQHF. The DNA for the CDR3 is TGTGCCAGCAGTGAAGATGGACAGGGCAATCAGCCCCAGCATTTT.

The chain joins TRBV18 to TRBJ2-7, with D possibly TRBD2 on 5 matching bases. The V gene lost 6 bases and the J gene lost 3 bases, with 12 bases spanning the gap. Germline CDR1 is KGHSH and CDR2 is LQKENI. This CDR3 is built from 13 residues. The CDR3 DNA sequence: TGTGCCAGCTCCGCACGGGAAATCTACGAGCAGTACTTC. The encoded protein is CASSAREIYEQYF. The full variable domain, in which reference TRBV18 and TRBJ2-7 provide the parts outside the CDR3, is NAGVMQNPRHLVRRRGQEARLRCSPMKGHSHVYWYRQLPEEGLKFMVYLQKENIIDESGMPKERFSAEFPKEGPSILRIQQVVRGDSAAYFCASSAREIYEQYFGPGTRLTVT.

The rearrangement links TRBV13 to TRBJ2-5, with D unclear. Germline V lookup: CDR1 PRHDT, CDR2 FYEKMQ (reference sequence). V was clipped by 8 bases and J by 0 bases, with 4 bases between them. The CDR3 extends over 11 amino acids. As DNA, the CDR3 is TGTGCCAGCCGGGACCAAGAGACCCAGTACTTC. Its translation: CASRDQETQYF. Drawing the rest from reference TRBV13 and TRBJ2-5, the complete variable domain is AAGVIQSPRHLIKEKRETATLKCYPIPRHDTVYWYQQGPGQDPQFLISFYEKMQSDKGSIPDRFSAQQFSDYHSELNMSSLELGDSALYFCASRDQETQYFGPGTRLLVL.

This clone occurred once. The V call is TRBV5-1, the J call TRBJ2-3; D perhaps matches TRBD2 (6 bases). V lost 4 bases and J 4 bases, leaving 10 bases between the germline ends. Germline loops: CDR1 SGHRS, CDR2 YFSETQ. This CDR3 is 13 amino acids long. DNA for the CDR3: TGCGCCAGCAGCCTTAGACTAGCAGATACGCAGTATTTT. Protein product: CASSLRLADTQYF.

This rearrangement joins TRBV28 to TRBJ2-7, with D perhaps TRBD1 (6 bases). Germline values: CDR1 MDHEN, CDR2 SYDVKM. Trimming stripped 10 bases from V and 1 base from J, with 14 bases between. The CDR3 is 13 residues long. The CDR3, as DNA: TGTGCCACTTGGACAGCCCGGTCCTACGAGCAGTACTTC. It specifies CATWTARSYEQYF.

This clone came up a few times. J is TRBJ1-1 and V is TRBV5-1, with 7 bases lining up with TRBD1. The germline V gene has CDR1 SGHRS and CDR2 YFSETQ. CDR3 length equals 14 residues. After removal of 4 bases from V and 0 bases from J, the junction contained 3 bases not matched to a gene. The CDR3 sequence: CASSRGQMNTEAFF. The DNA for the CDR3 is TGCGCCAGCAGCCGGGGACAGATGAACACTGAAGCTTTCTTT. Complete variable domain (other parts from reference TRBV5-1 and TRBJ1-1): KAGVTQTPRYLIKTRGQQVTLSCSPISGHRSVSWYQQTPGQGLQFLFEYFSETQRNKGNFPGRFSGRQFSNSRSEMNVSTLELGDSALYLCASSRGQMNTEAFFGQGTRLTVV.

The chain links TRBV30 to TRBJ1-5, with D maybe TRBD1 (6 bases). This CDR3 contains 14 residues. Germline V gives CDR1 GTSNPN, CDR2 SVGIG (reference sequence). V lost 0 bases and J lost 7, with 13 bases in between. CDR3 bases: TGTGCCTGGAGTGTCACGGGGGGGGGCCAGCCCCAGCATTTT. Protein sequence: CAWSVTGGGQPQHF.

The J gene is TRBJ1-2, the V gene TRBV29-1, with 7 bases matching TRBD1. Germline V gene sequence: CDR1 SQVTM, CDR2 ANQGSEA. V shed 7 bases, J shed 7 bases, and the junction held 6 bases outside the gene matches. The CDR3 is 11 residues long. The CDR3 reads CSADRASGYTF. The CDR3 coding sequence is TGCAGCGCCGACAGGGCTTCTGGCTACACCTTC.

In its sample, this clone was seen once. The CDR3 here is CASSPAGTAVYGYTF. In DNA, the CDR3 is TGTGCCAGTAGTCCCGCCGGGACGGCTGTCTATGGCTACACCTTC. V is TRBV19 and J is TRBJ1-2, with a possible D match to TRBD1 (5 bases). Trimming removed 5 bases from V and 4 bases from J, with 17 bases in between. This CDR3 has 15 residues. The V gene's germline CDR1 is LNHDA and CDR2 SQIVND (reference sequence).